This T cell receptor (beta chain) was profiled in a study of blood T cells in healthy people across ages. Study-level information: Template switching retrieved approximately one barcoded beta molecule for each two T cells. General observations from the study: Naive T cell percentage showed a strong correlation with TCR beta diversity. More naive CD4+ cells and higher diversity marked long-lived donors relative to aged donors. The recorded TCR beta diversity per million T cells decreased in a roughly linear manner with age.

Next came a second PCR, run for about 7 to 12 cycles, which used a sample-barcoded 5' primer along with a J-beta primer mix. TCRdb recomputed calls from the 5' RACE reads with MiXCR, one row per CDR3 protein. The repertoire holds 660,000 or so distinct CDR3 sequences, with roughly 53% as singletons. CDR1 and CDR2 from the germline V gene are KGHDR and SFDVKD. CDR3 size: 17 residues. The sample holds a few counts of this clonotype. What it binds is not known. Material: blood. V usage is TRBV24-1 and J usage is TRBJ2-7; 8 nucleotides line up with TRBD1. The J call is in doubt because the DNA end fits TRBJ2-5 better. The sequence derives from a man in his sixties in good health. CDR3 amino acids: CATSDSLINRDRETQYF. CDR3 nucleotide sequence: TGTGCCACCAGTGATTCTCTAATCAATCGGGACAGGGAGACCCAGTACTTC.